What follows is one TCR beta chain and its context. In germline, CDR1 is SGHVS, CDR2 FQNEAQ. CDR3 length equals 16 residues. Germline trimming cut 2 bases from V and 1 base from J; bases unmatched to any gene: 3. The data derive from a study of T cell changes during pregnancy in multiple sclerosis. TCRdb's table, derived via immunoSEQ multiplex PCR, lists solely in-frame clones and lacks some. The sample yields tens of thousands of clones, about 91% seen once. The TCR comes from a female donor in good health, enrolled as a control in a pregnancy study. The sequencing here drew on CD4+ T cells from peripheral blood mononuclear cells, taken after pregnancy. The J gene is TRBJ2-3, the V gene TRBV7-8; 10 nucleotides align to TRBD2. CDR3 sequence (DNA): TGTGCCAGCAGCTTAAGCGGGGGGGGCCGCACAGATACGCAGTATTTT. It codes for CASSLSGGGRTDTQYF.